One sample yielded the 13 T cell receptor beta chains listed below, sequenced in a study of T cells in Graves' hyperthyroidism and ophthalmopathy (dated by TCRdb to the late 2010s). The library was made by multiplex PCR. Sequencing was carried out with an Illumina HiSeq 2000. The TCR beta CDR3 regions were amplified from RNA transcripts. The TCR CDR3 was subjected to a first round of RT-PCR using the HTBI primer set and the Qiagen OneStep RT-PCR kit. TCRdb's own reprocessing of the public reads used fastp at Q25 and MiXCR and kept productive beta chains. Rows merge per CDR3 protein into single entries with the most common DNA and genes. The sample yields fewer than 550,000 distinct CDR3 sequences; about 24% were counted once. The top ten constitute about 11% of the sample. Sequenced: blood. These receptors all stem from a woman aged 30 to 39 with Graves' ophthalmopathy.

The sample holds many counts of this clonotype. This sequence joins TRBV15 and TRBJ2-7, with a weak D call TRBD1 (6 bases). CDR1 and CDR2 from the germline V gene are LNHNV and YYDKDF (reference sequence). Trimming left V 3 bases short and J 1 base short, with 16 bases between. CDR3 length: 16 amino acids. CDR3: CATSSTLRDTSYEQYF. CDR3 coding DNA: TGTGCCACCAGCAGTACTCTCCGGGACACGTCCTACGAGCAGTACTTC.

This clonotype has ten or more counts. The chain combines TRBV19 with TRBJ1-2, with TRBD1 matching 7 bases. CDR1 LNHDA and CDR2 SQIVND come from the germline V gene (reference sequence). V was pared by 2 bases and J by 4 bases, with 13 bases of the junction left unmatched. The CDR3 has 17 residues. The CDR3 DNA is TGTGCCAGTAGTATAACCTCGGCGGGACAGATACTCTATGGCTACACCTTC. It is translated as CASSITSAGQILYGYTF.

This clonotype has a handful of counts. In nucleotides, the CDR3 is TGCGCCAGTTCTTCGTCAGGCAGGGGCCAAGAGACCCAGTACTTC. This translates into CASSSSGRGQETQYF. The V call is TRBV5-1, the J call TRBJ2-5, with a possible D match to TRBD1 (6 bases). Deletions cut 8 bases from V and 1 base from J, with 18 bases between. The CDR3 totals 15 residues. Germline V CDR1 and CDR2: SGHRS, YFSETQ.

This clonotype was detected ten times or more. V usage is TRBV7-9 and J usage is TRBJ1-1; 7 bases match TRBD1. CDR3 length equals 15 residues. V lost 4 bases and J lost 3; bases outside the gene matches: 8. Germline assignment: CDR1 SEHNR and CDR2 FQNEAQ (reference sequence). The CDR3 reads CASSSDRVDDTEAFF. The CDR3 region has the DNA TGTGCCAGCAGCTCAGACAGGGTTGACGACACTGAAGCTTTCTTT.

There are many counts of this clonotype. The V gene is TRBV12-3 or TRBV12-4, the J gene TRBJ1-5; D gene uncertain. This CDR3 contains 12 residues. Trimming took 4 bases from V and 6 from J, leaving 7 bases between them. This CDR3 is CASSSDGQPQHF. The CDR3 coding sequence is TGTGCCAGCAGTTCAGACGGTCAGCCCCAGCATTTT.

This clonotype was detected many times. This chain uses TRBV5-1 with TRBJ2-7; D might be TRBD1 (5 bases). The ends were cut back, 0 bases at V and 0 bases at J, with 7 bases in the middle. CDR3 size: 14 residues. Germline loops: CDR1 SGHRS, CDR2 YFSETQ. CDR3 sequence reads: CASSLERGSYEQYF. The DNA for the CDR3 is TGCGCCAGCAGCTTGGAAAGGGGCTCCTACGAGCAGTACTTC.

This clonotype appeared many times. Here the CDR3 reads CASSPSWNTEAFF. CDR3 bases: TGCGCCAGCAGCCCGTCATGGAACACTGAAGCTTTCTTT. The chain links TRBV5-1 to TRBJ1-1; D is ambiguous. The length of the CDR3 is 13 residues. In germline, CDR1 is SGHRS, CDR2 YFSETQ. Trimming took 4 bases from V and 1 from J, leaving 8 bases between them.

The chain is built from TRBV6-1 and TRBJ1-1; TRBD1 agrees at 7 bases. CDR1 and CDR2 (germline): MNHNS, SASEGT. CDR3 length equals 15 residues. Germline trimming cut 6 bases from V and 10 bases from J; bases unmatched to any gene: 17. The CDR3 bases are TGTGCCAGCAGCGGATTCAGGGGGACAGCGGGCGTAGCTTTCTTT. This encodes CASSGFRGTAGVAFF.

This clonotype showed up many times. This chain uses TRBV15 with TRBJ2-5; 11 bases line up with TRBD2. Losses at the gene ends were 0 bases for V and 5 bases for J; bases not matched to a gene: 5. Germline CDR1 LNHNV, CDR2 YYDKDF (reference sequence). The CDR3 loop spans 16 amino acids. DNA for the CDR3: TGTGCCACCAGCAGAGATGGTACTAGCGGGGGCGAGACCCAGTACTTC. Translating gives CATSRDGTSGGETQYF. Using reference TRBV15 and TRBJ2-5 for the parts outside the CDR3, the full variable domain is DAMVIQNPRYQVTQFGKPVTLSCSQTLNHNVMYWYQQKSSQAPKLLFHYYDKDFNNEADTPDNFQSRRPNTSFCFLDIRSPGLGDTAMYLCATSRDGTSGGETQYFGPGTRLLVL.

The gene calls are TRBV11-1 and TRBJ2-5; D is perhaps TRBD1 or TRBD2 (5 bases each). Germline loops: CDR1 SGHAT, CDR2 FQDESV (reference sequence). The CDR3 spans 16 residues. V lost 5 bases, J lost 4 bases, and 20 bases lay in between. The CDR3 coding sequence is TGTGCCAGCAGCCAGATGGGACCCTACGTCGGAGAGACCCAGTACTTC. Its translation: CASSQMGPYVGETQYF. The whole variable domain, remainder taken from reference TRBV11-1 and TRBJ2-5, is EAEVAQSPRYKITEKSQAVAFWCDPISGHATLYWYRQILGQGPELLVQFQDESVVDDSQLPKDRFSAERLKGVDSTLKIQPAELGDSAMYLCASSQMGPYVGETQYFGPGTRLLVL.

Many counts were recorded for this clonotype. This chain links TRBV6-2 or TRBV6-3 with TRBJ1-5; D is uncertain. This CDR3 contains 15 residues. The germline CDR1 and CDR2 sequences are MNHEY and SVGEGT. V was trimmed by 0 bases and J by 6 bases, leaving 12 bases between them. CDR3 in DNA: TGTGCCAGCAGTTACTCAGGCCAAATTCGTCAGCCCCAGCATTTT. The encoded protein is CASSYSGQIRQPQHF.

J is TRBJ2-2 and V is TRBV6-1; D unresolved. The CDR3 spans 14 residues. V shed 2 bases and J shed 8 bases, with 12 bases lying between them. Germline CDR1 MNHNS, CDR2 SASEGT. The CDR3 sequence: CASSEYHTKGELFF. In DNA form, the CDR3 reads TGTGCCAGCAGTGAATACCACACCAAGGGGGAGCTGTTTTTT.

The sample holds many counts of this clonotype. The CDR3 is CASSWDRGRYGYTF. DNA of the CDR3: TGTGCCAGCAGTTGGGACAGGGGGAGGTATGGCTACACCTTC. V gene TRBV6-5 combines with J gene TRBJ1-2; 11 positions match TRBD1. Losses at the gene ends were 4 bases for V and 5 bases for J; bases not matched to a gene: 3. CDR1 and CDR2 (germline): MNHEY, SVGAGI. The CDR3 consists of 14 residues.